This is a list of T cell receptor beta chains from one sample in a study of blood T cells in healthy people across ages. TCRdb re-derived calls from the 5' RACE reads in MiXCR, one entry per CDR3 protein. The sample has more than 1 million distinct CDR3 sequences; around 43% are singletons. The material sequenced was blood. These receptors came from a woman aged 55-75 years in good health. CDR3s include the opening cysteine and the closing phenylalanine or tryptophan. The D gene is left open where the match is weak. For some rows the clone size is stated as once, few or many, or as a class when expanded; others skip it.

abundance | j_gene | v_gene | d_gene | CDR3nt | CDR3aa
few | TRBJ2-7 | TRBV6-6 | TRBD1 | TGTGCCAGCAGTTACCGGGGACAGGCCTCCTACGAGCAGTACTTC | CASSYRGQASYEQYF
few | TRBJ2-7 | TRBV12-3/TRBV12-4 | NA | TGTGCCAGCAGCCCTTATCAGGGGCCTAGCTCCTACGAGCAGTACTTC | CASSPYQGPSSYEQYF
few | TRBJ2-7 | TRBV20-1 | TRBD2 | TGCAGTGCTCTTAGCGGGCGGTCGAACGAGCAGTACTTC | CSALSGRSNEQYF
few | TRBJ1-4 | TRBV29-1 | TRBD1 | TGCAGCGTTATGGACAGGAGTAGCGAAAAACTGTTTTTT | CSVMDRSSEKLFF
once | TRBJ2-3 | TRBV19 | TRBD1 | TGTGCCAGTAGTATAGGGGACAGGAGCACAGATACGCAGTATTTT | CASSIGDRSTDTQYF
many | TRBJ2-3 | TRBV6-2/TRBV6-3 | TRBD2 | TGTGCCAGCAGTTACTCGAGGGGTCTAGCGGTAACAGATACGCAGTATTTT | CASSYSRGLAVTDTQYF
NA | TRBJ2-1 | TRBV14 | NA | TGTGCCAGCAGCCAAGATCTGGGCAACTACAATGAGCAGTTCTTC | CASSQDLGNYNEQFF
NA | TRBJ2-1 | TRBV6-2/TRBV6-3 | NA | TGTGCCAGCAGTTACTCGATTCGCGAGGATAGCTCCTACAATGAGCAGTTCTTC | CASSYSIREDSSYNEQFF
NA | TRBJ2-1 | TRBV27 | NA | TGTGCCAGCAGTCCCTGGGGACCCGATAAAGGCAATGAGCAGTTCTTC | CASSPWGPDKGNEQFF
many | TRBJ2-5 | TRBV20-1 | TRBD2 | TGCAGTGCTAGCCCTCGGACTAGCGGGAGTGGCCAGACCCAGTACTTC | CSASPRTSGSGQTQYF
NA | TRBJ2-7 | TRBV28 | TRBD2 | TGTGCCAGCCAGCGGGAGGGCCTTCTCGACGAGCAGTACTTC | CASQREGLLDEQYF
NA | TRBJ2-3 | TRBV2 | NA | TGTGTCAGCATGGGGGGCAAAGGATCGCGAACAGATACGCAGTATTTT | CVSMGGKGSRTDTQYF
NA | TRBJ2-7 | TRBV9 | TRBD2 | TGTGCCACCTCTGGTGGGACTAGCGGCTACAATGAGCAGTACTTC | CATSGGTSGYNEQYF
few | TRBJ2-5 | TRBV20-1 | TRBD1 | TGCAGTGCTGACAGGGGGCGCGAGGAGACCCAGTACTTC | CSADRGREETQYF
NA | TRBJ2-1 | TRBV19 | TRBD2 | TGTGCCAGTACCCTGGGTAGCGGGAATGAGCAGTTCTTC | CASTLGSGNEQFF
NA | TRBJ2-1 | TRBV24-1 | TRBD1 | TGTGCCACCGCGGACAGGGGCGGGAATGAGCAGTTCTTC | CATADRGGNEQFF
few | TRBJ2-3 | TRBV6-1 | TRBD1 | TGTGCCAGCGGAGGACAGGGCACAGATACGCAGTATTTT | CASGGQGTDTQYF
few | TRBJ2-4 | TRBV11-2 | NA | TGTGCCAGCAGCTATTTTGTAGCCAAAAACATTCAGTACTTC | CASSYFVAKNIQYF
once | TRBJ2-3 | TRBV6-5 | NA | TGTGCCAGCAGTTACACACAGGCAGATACGCAGTATTTT | CASSYTQADTQYF
NA | TRBJ2-1 | TRBV2 | TRBD1 | TGTGCCAGCAGTGGGCCTCGACAGGGGGGTCACAATGAGCAGTTCTTC | CASSGPRQGGHNEQFF
NA | TRBJ1-2 | TRBV9 | NA | TGTGCCAGCAGCGGACAACAGGCGGATGGCTACACCTTC | CASSGQQADGYTF
NA | TRBJ1-6 | TRBV27 | TRBD1 | TGTGCCGGCAGTCTGGGTCGTGGGGACAGGGCACGCTCCTATAATTCACCCCTCCACTTT | CAGSLGRGDRARSYNSPLHF
many | TRBJ2-1 | TRBV7-2 | TRBD1 | TGTGCCAGCAGCTTAGCGCCAGGACAGGGGGGCAATGAGCAGTTCTTC | CASSLAPGQGGNEQFF
NA | TRBJ2-7 | TRBV14 | TRBD2 | TGTGCCAGCAGCCAAGGGGGACTAGCGGTTGACTCCTACGAGCAGTACTTC | CASSQGGLAVDSYEQYF
many | TRBJ2-1 | TRBV20-1 | TRBD2 | TGCAGTGCTAGGACTAGCGGGAGTCAATGGAATGAGCAGTTCTTC | CSARTSGSQWNEQFF
few | TRBJ2-7 | TRBV5-1 | NA | TGCGCCAGCAGCTCCCGCGGGGAGAACGAGCAGTACTTC | CASSSRGENEQYF
NA | TRBJ2-1 | TRBV20-1 | TRBD2 | TGCAGTGCTACGGGTTTAACTAGCGGGAGGAACTACAATGAGCAGTTCTTC | CSATGLTSGRNYNEQFF
NA | TRBJ2-5 | TRBV20-1 | TRBD2 | TGCAGTGCTAGTGGGACTAGCCGGGAGACCCAGTACTTC | CSASGTSRETQYF
NA | TRBJ2-5 | TRBV15 | NA | TGTGCCACCAGCAGAGATGCGGTTCAAGAGACCCGGTACTTC | CATSRDAVQETRYF
few | TRBJ2-7 | TRBV18 | NA | TGTGCCAGCGCGGACAGCTACGAGCAGTACTTC | CASADSYEQYF
NA | TRBJ2-7 | TRBV7-9 | NA | TGTGCCAGCAGCTACCCCCAGGGGGGCGAAGATGACGAGCAGTACTTC | CASSYPQGGEDDEQYF
few | TRBJ1-1 | TRBV20-1 | NA | TGCAGTGCTAGAGATCTGGCAGGTGGAAATACTGAAGCTTTCTTT | CSARDLAGGNTEAFF
NA | TRBJ1-2 | TRBV13 | TRBD1 | TGTGCCAGCAGCCTAAGGACAGGAAGTGGCGGGAATCCCCATGGCTACACCTTC | CASSLRTGSGGNPHGYTF
NA | TRBJ2-3 | TRBV14 | TRBD1 | TGTGCCAGCAGCCCCCGGACAGGGCGCTCCACAGATACGCAGTATTTT | CASSPRTGRSTDTQYF
few | TRBJ2-3 | TRBV7-8 | NA | TGTGCCAGCAGCCCCCCTTTGGATACGCAGTATTTT | CASSPPLDTQYF
NA | TRBJ2-3 | TRBV10-3 | TRBD1 | TGTGCCATCAGAACCTGGACAGGGGCTAACACAGATACGCAGTATTTT | CAIRTWTGANTDTQYF
few | TRBJ2-1 | TRBV12-3/TRBV12-4 | NA | TGTGCCAGCAGTTCAGCCGGAGACAATGAGCAGTTCTTC | CASSSAGDNEQFF
few | TRBJ2-1 | TRBV7-8 | NA | TGTGCCAGCAGCTTAGGGGACCAGTCCAATGAGCAGTTCTTC | CASSLGDQSNEQFF
NA | TRBJ2-1 | TRBV28 | NA | TGTGCCGCATCAATTGGGGACTATGAGCAGTTCTTC | CAASIGDYEQFF
NA | TRBJ2-7 | TRBV5-5 | NA | TGTGCCAGCAGCTTCGTAACTAGCACACCCTACGAGCAGTACTTC | CASSFVTSTPYEQYF
few | TRBJ2-5 | TRBV7-6 | NA | TGTGCCAGCAGCCAGAACAGGGCGGAGACCCAGTACTTC | CASSQNRAETQYF
NA | TRBJ2-7 | TRBV12-3/TRBV12-4 | NA | TGTGCCAGCAGTTTAGCAGGACTATCGGGGCGCTACGAGCAGTACTTC | CASSLAGLSGRYEQYF
few | TRBJ2-3 | TRBV30 | TRBD1 | TGTGCCTCACAGGGGGTGGATACGCAGTATTTT | CASQGVDTQYF
few | TRBJ2-7 | TRBV29-1 | TRBD2 | TGCAGCGTTGAAGCCTCCGGGACTAGCGGGAGGAACTACGAGCAGTACTTC | CSVEASGTSGRNYEQYF
NA | TRBJ2-7 | TRBV4-2 | NA | TGTGCCAGCAGCCGAGTTGCGACTAGTTCTTACTACGAGCAGTACTTC | CASSRVATSSYYEQYF
NA | TRBJ2-7 | TRBV6-5 | NA | TGTGCCAGCAGTTACTCGCCCAGGAAGGACTACGAGCAGTACTTC | CASSYSPRKDYEQYF
NA | TRBJ1-4 | TRBV15 | TRBD1 | TGTGCCACCCGGTCAAGACAGGGGAGTAATGAAAAACTGTTTTTT | CATRSRQGSNEKLFF
few | TRBJ2-7 | TRBV3-1 | NA | TGTGCCAGCAGCCAAGGGAGCAAGTCAACAGAGCAGTACTTC | CASSQGSKSTEQYF
few | TRBJ2-7 | TRBV6-5 | TRBD2 | TGTGCCAGCAGTTACTCACCACTAGCGGAGCCACCCTACGAGCAGTACTTC | CASSYSPLAEPPYEQYF
NA | TRBJ2-7 | TRBV7-9 | TRBD2 | TGTGCCAGCAGCTTAGCGGTTGACGGGACTAGCGGGGATTACGAGCAGTACTTC | CASSLAVDGTSGDYEQYF
few | TRBJ2-7 | TRBV2 | TRBD1 | TGTGCCAGCAGTCCGACAGGGCCCTCGAGCAATGAGCAGTACTTC | CASSPTGPSSNEQYF
NA | TRBJ1-1 | TRBV3-1 | NA | TGTGCCAGCAGCCAGGGACACATCACTGAAGCTTTCTTT | CASSQGHITEAFF
NA | TRBJ2-1 | TRBV3-1 | NA | TGTGCCGCGGGTGCGGGACTCCTCAATGAGCAGTTCTTC | CAAGAGLLNEQFF
NA | TRBJ1-2 | TRBV27 | TRBD1 | TGTGCCAGCCTCTCCCTCCGGGACAGGAACTATGGCTACACCTTC | CASLSLRDRNYGYTF
NA | TRBJ1-5 | TRBV3-1 | NA | TGTGCCAGCAGCCAAGATGCAGGGACGGGACAGCCCCAGCATTTT | CASSQDAGTGQPQHF
many | TRBJ2-2 | TRBV7-6 | NA | TGTGCCAGCAGTCCCATTAATCGAGCGAACACCGGGGAGCTGTTTTTT | CASSPINRANTGELFF
few | TRBJ2-1 | TRBV21-1 | NA | TGTGCCAGCATAAAAACTAGCGGGAGGTTCTACAATGAGCAGTTCTTC | CASIKTSGRFYNEQFF
NA | TRBJ2-7 | TRBV14 | TRBD1 | TGTGCCAGCAGCCAACCTTATCATGGGACAGCCCGTAACGAGCAGTACTTC | CASSQPYHGTARNEQYF
NA | TRBJ1-1 | TRBV4-1 | NA | TGCGCCAGCAGCCAAGAATTGCGAGCTTTCTTT | CASSQELRAFF
many | TRBJ2-3 | TRBV20-1 | NA | TGCAGTGCTAGACTTAGCGCCACCACAGATACGCAGTATTTT | CSARLSATTDTQYF